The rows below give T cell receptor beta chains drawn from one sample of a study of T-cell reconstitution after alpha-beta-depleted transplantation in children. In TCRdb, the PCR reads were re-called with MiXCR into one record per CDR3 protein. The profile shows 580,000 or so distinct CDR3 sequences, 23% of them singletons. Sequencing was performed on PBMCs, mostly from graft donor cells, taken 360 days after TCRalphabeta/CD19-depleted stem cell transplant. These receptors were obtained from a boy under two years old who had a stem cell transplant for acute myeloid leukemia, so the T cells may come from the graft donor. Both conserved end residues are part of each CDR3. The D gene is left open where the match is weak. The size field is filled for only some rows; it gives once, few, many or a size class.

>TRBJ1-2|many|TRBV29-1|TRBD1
CSVGKGAENYGYTF
TGCAGCGTTGGGAAGGGGGCGGAAAACTATGGCTACACCTTC
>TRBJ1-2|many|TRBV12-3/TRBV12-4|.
CASIATANYGYTF
TGTGCCAGCATAGCCACCGCAAACTATGGCTACACCTTC
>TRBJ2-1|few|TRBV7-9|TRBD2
CASSSSGGATLEQFF
TGTGCCAGCAGCTCCAGCGGGGGGGCCACTCTTGAGCAGTTCTTC
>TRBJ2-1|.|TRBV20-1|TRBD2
CSVPPRGGYEQFF
TGCAGTGTCCCTCCACGGGGGGGCTATGAGCAGTTCTTC
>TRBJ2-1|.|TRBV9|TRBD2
CASRSSGGHYNEQFF
TGTGCCAGCAGGAGTAGCGGGGGACATTACAATGAGCAGTTCTTC
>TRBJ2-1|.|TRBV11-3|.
CASSPRSSYNEQFF
TGTGCCAGCAGCCCTCGTAGCTCCTACAATGAGCAGTTCTTC
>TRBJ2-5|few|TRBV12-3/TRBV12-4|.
CASSFFGAQETQYF
TGTGCCAGCAGTTTTTTCGGGGCCCAAGAGACCCAGTACTTC
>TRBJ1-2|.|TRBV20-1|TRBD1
CSAKTGTEYGYTF
TGCAGTGCTAAAACCGGGACAGAGTATGGCTACACCTTC
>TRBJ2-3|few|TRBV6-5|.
CASSWGRGAADTQYF
TGTGCCAGCAGTTGGGGCCGGGGGGCCGCAGATACGCAGTATTTT
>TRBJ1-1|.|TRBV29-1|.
CSVDGGSTEAFF
TGCAGCGTTGACGGGGGATCAACTGAAGCTTTCTTT
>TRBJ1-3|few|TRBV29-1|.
CSQGGQGTGNTIYF
TGCAGCCAAGGGGGGCAAGGGACTGGAAACACCATATATTTT
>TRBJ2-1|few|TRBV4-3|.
CASSQEGRGLYNEQFF
TGCGCCAGCAGCCAAGAAGGCAGGGGCTTATACAATGAGCAGTTCTTC
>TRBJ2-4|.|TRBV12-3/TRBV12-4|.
CASRPFGIEPNIQYF
TGTGCCAGCAGACCTTTTGGTATTGAACCCAACATTCAGTACTTC
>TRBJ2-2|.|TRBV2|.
CASSGLSVVRELFF
TGTGCCAGCAGTGGCTTGAGTGTTGTCCGGGAGCTGTTTTTT